One and the same sample provided the 14 T cell receptor beta chains below, sequenced in a study of cytomegalovirus exposure and HLA in healthy donors. The PCR made use of 60 Vbeta and 13 Jbeta primers. The data were produced by immunoSEQ multiplex PCR, yet TCRdb's version contains in-frame clones alone and is incomplete. The table shows under 200,000 clones, with around 80% occurring only once. Sequenced material: PBMCs. The source of these receptors is a woman between 18 and 29 years old in good health and CMV-seronegative.

The gene calls are TRBV6-1 and TRBJ1-1; D unresolved. The CDR3 contains 15 residues. Germline CDR1 is MNHNS and CDR2 is SASEGT. The V and J ends lost 5 bases and 0 bases respectively, with 13 bases between them. This CDR3 is CASSKKGGLNTEAFF. The CDR3 DNA is TGTGCCAGCAGTAAGAAGGGAGGGTTGAACACTGAAGCTTTCTTT.

The count of this clone is one. This chain joins TRBV28 and TRBJ2-7; 7 nucleotides align to TRBD1. Germline V gene data show CDR1 as MDHEN and CDR2 as SYDVKM. V lost 4 bases to trimming and J lost 0 bases; unmatched junction nucleotides: 3. This CDR3 is built from 14 residues. CDR3 sequence: CASSSGTASYEQYF. DNA of the CDR3: TGTGCCAGCAGTTCCGGGACAGCCTCCTACGAGCAGTACTTC.

This sequence joins TRBV28 and TRBJ1-3, with 8 bases identical to TRBD1. Looked up from germline, CDR1 is MDHEN and CDR2 is SYDVKM. After removal of 5 bases from V and 2 bases from J, the junction contained 5 bases not matched to a gene. There are 15 residues in the CDR3. The CDR3 reads CASSPAGGPGNTIYF. CDR3 nucleotides: TGTGCCAGCAGTCCCGCAGGGGGCCCTGGAAACACCATATATTTT.

V gene TRBV19 combines with J gene TRBJ2-5; 12 bases agree with TRBD2. The CDR3 contains 16 residues. CDR1 is LNHDA, CDR2 SQIVND, per germline (reference sequence). V shed 1 base, J shed 13 bases, and the junction held 13 bases outside the gene matches. This chain's CDR3 is CASSIGRGTSGPVMYF. The CDR3 nucleotides read TGTGCCAGTAGTATAGGAAGGGGGACTAGCGGGCCGGTTATGTACTTC.

V and J are TRBV14 and TRBJ1-2; TRBD1 aligns across 7 bases. The length of the CDR3 is 21 residues. V was clipped by 5 bases and J by 4 bases; unmatched bases: 28. CDR1 and CDR2 (germline): SGHDN, FVKESK. The CDR3 DNA reads as TGTGCCAGCAGCGTTGTAGGGACAGCCGTCGTATACAGGGAAGAAAGCTATGGCTACACCTTC. The encoded protein is CASSVVGTAVVYREESYGYTF.

This clone was recorded once. This chain connects TRBV11-3 to TRBJ2-3; D is undetermined. Germline V CDR1 and CDR2: SGHNT, YENEEA. This CDR3 has 15 residues. Trimming left V 5 bases short and J 1 base short, with 13 bases between. CDR3 in amino acids: CASSPGTLGTDTQYF. The CDR3 DNA reads as TGTGCCAGCAGCCCGGGTACGTTGGGCACAGATACGCAGTATTTT.

The chain recombines TRBV27 with TRBJ1-1; unclear D gene. V was pared by 8 bases and J by 0 bases, with 10 bases between. The CDR3 has 13 amino acids. Germline V gene sequence: CDR1 MNHEY, CDR2 SMNVEV (reference sequence). The CDR3 spells CASSNLMNTEAFF. In DNA form, the CDR3 reads TGTGCCAGCTCCAACCTAATGAACACTGAAGCTTTCTTT.

The J gene is TRBJ2-1, the V gene TRBV6-5; D is perhaps TRBD1 (6 bases). The CDR3 has 14 amino acids. The germline V gene has CDR1 MNHEY and CDR2 SVGAGI. Trimming took off 2 bases at V and 7 bases at J, with 12 bases between the two ends. The CDR3, as DNA: TGTGCCAGCAGTTACGTGGGGGCAGGTAATGAGCAGTTCTTC. Amino acids: CASSYVGAGNEQFF.

This clone was counted a few times. The chain has TRBV6-6 and TRBJ2-7, with 10 bases lining up with TRBD1. The V gene's germline CDR1 is MNHNY and CDR2 SVGAGI (reference sequence). J lost 3 bases, V lost 5 bases, and 10 bases had no gene match. This CDR3 comprises 16 residues. CDR3 protein: CASSPQTGGAYYEQYV. The CDR3 nucleotides read TGTGCCAGCAGTCCTCAGACAGGGGGCGCCTACTACGAGCAGTACGTC.

This chain connects TRBV19 to TRBJ2-1; D ambiguous. Germline CDR1 reads LNHDA; CDR2 reads SQIVND (reference sequence). There are 14 residues in the CDR3. V lost 3 bases and J 5 bases, leaving 11 bases between the germline ends. The DNA for the CDR3 is TGTGCCAGTAGTATCGACTTAGGAGACAATGAGCAGTTCTTC. It codes for CASSIDLGDNEQFF.

This clone was found once. This rearrangement joins TRBV5-5 to TRBJ1-5; 10 bases align to TRBD1. Germline V gene sequence: CDR1 SGHKS, CDR2 YYEKEE (reference sequence). Trimming took 5 bases from V and 4 from J; bases not matched to a gene: 0. The CDR3 contains 13 residues. The CDR3, as DNA: TGTGCCAGCAGGGGACAGGGGAATCAGCCCCAGCATTTT. Its translation is CASRGQGNQPQHF.

The V call is TRBV30, the J call TRBJ2-5; TRBD2 matches at 11 bases. The end of the DNA is better explained by TRBJ2-7, so the J call may be wrong. The CDR3 sequence is 14 residues long. CDR1 is GTSNPN, CDR2 SVGIG, per germline (reference sequence). CDR3 DNA sequence: TGTGCCTGGAGTCCGGGACTAGCGGAATACGAGCAGTACTTC. As protein: CAWSPGLAEYEQYF.

This clone turned up a few times. The chain carries TRBV29-1 and TRBJ1-1; the match to TRBD1 covers 8 bases. V lost 6 bases and J lost 4; bases outside the gene matches: 10. The germline CDR1 and CDR2 sequences are SQVTM and ANQGSEA. CDR3 length equals 14 residues. The CDR3 DNA sequence: TGCAGCGTAAACACCCAGGGGGCTGGCACTGAAGCTTTCTTT. Its protein product is CSVNTQGAGTEAFF. The whole variable domain, filled in from reference TRBV29-1 and TRBJ1-1, reads SAVISQKPSRDICQRGTSLTIQCQVDSQVTMMFWYRQQPGQSLTLIATANQGSEATYESGFVIDKFPISRPNLTFSTLTVSNMSPEDSSIYLCSVNTQGAGTEAFFGQGTRLTVV.

This chain uses TRBV28 with TRBJ2-5; 7 bases are shared with TRBD2. The germline CDR1 and CDR2 sequences are MDHEN and SYDVKM. With V trimmed by 3 bases and J by 4 bases, 8 bases remained unmatched. The CDR3 totals 15 residues. This chain's CDR3 is CASSLRRERRETQYF. The CDR3 DNA follows: TGTGCCAGCAGTTTGAGGCGGGAGAGACGAGAGACCCAGTACTTC.